This T cell receptor beta chain emerged from a study of STAT5B mutations in CD4+ large granular lymphocyte leukemia. Control samples were healthy donors' buffy coats. This was a survey-level run. Sequenced by immunoSEQ multiplex PCR; TCRdb stores in-frame clones only, minus some. There are 30,000 to 40,000 clones in the sample; about four fifths occur only once, and less than 0.6% lies in the top ten. Regarding the study as a whole: The CD4+ versus CD8+ T-LGLL clonality difference may reflect limited sample size. 25% of private leukemic clonotypes occurred rarely in other patients' non-leukemic repertoires.

A remark on this clone: Its antigen is as yet unknown.

Per the germline V gene, CDR1 is MNHEY and CDR2 is SMNVEV (reference sequence). This CDR3 has 15 amino acids. V was pared by 2 bases and J by 1 base, with 10 bases between. This sequence joins TRBV27 and TRBJ2-3, with unresolved D. The specimen sequenced was CD4+ T cells from blood buffy coats. The TCR originated in a human donor in good health. CDR3 nucleotides: TGTGCCAGCAGTTTAGGCAGCGCTCGCACAGATACGCAGTATTTT. It specifies CASSLGSARTDTQYF.